The clone carrying this T cell receptor (beta chain) was observed a handful of times. This CDR3 has 15 amino acids. CDR1 DFQATT and CDR2 SNEGSKA come from the germline V gene (reference sequence). Deletions cut 6 bases from V and 3 bases from J, with 19 bases between. Preparing the TCRbeta library involved the use of unique molecular identifiers. Each CDR3 protein is one row after TCRdb ran MiXCR on the PCR reads. Altogether approximately 800,000 distinct CDR3 sequences are present, 15% to 20% being singletons, with the ten largest covering about 5%. This sample was included in a study of T-cell reconstitution after alpha-beta-depleted transplantation in children.

The source is a male patient younger than 18 who had a stem cell transplant for acute lymphoblastic leukemia, so the T cells may come from the graft donor. This rearrangement joins TRBV20-1 to TRBJ2-3; TRBD1 is a possible D gene (5 bases). This specimen was PBMCs, mostly from graft donor cells, taken 360 days after TCRalphabeta/CD19-depleted stem cell transplant. The CDR3 here is CSAANRRGRTDTQYF. The CDR3, as DNA: TGCAGTGCCGCGAACCGTAGGGGTCGGACAGATACGCAGTATTTT.